Below, one T cell receptor beta chain is given with its context. As yet, its antigen is unknown. This entry is derived from a study of Ad26.COV2.S vaccination and SARS-CoV-2 variants. General study results and limits: In vaccinated individuals, spike-specific CD8+ and CD4+ T cell responses reportedly displayed substantial breadth. Total responses of T cells may have been underestimated by the analyses of TCR breadth and depth.

The data were produced by immunoSEQ multiplex PCR, yet TCRdb's version contains in-frame clones alone and is incomplete. The repertoire holds 350,000 to 400,000 clones, with 88% as singletons. The length of the CDR3 is 15 residues. Germline V CDR1 and CDR2: SGHDT, YYEEEE. V dropped 4 bases and J dropped 3 bases, with 14 bases sitting between them. Treatment in this sample: about 20 received Ad26.COV2.S at low or high dose, single or two shots; about 5 received placebo; per-sample allocation not given. Repertoires come from day 63 after the first vaccine or placebo injection. The sample in question was peripheral blood, obtained in a trial of Ad26.COV2.S vaccine versus placebo. The chain has TRBV5-6 and TRBJ2-1; a weak D match, TRBD2 (6 bases). This TCR came from a person aged 18-65 years who received the Ad26.COV2.S COVID-19 vaccine or a placebo. The CDR3 DNA reads as TGTGCCAGCAGCACCCGGACTACCTTCTACAATGAGCAGTTCTTC. Translating gives CASSTRTTFYNEQFF.